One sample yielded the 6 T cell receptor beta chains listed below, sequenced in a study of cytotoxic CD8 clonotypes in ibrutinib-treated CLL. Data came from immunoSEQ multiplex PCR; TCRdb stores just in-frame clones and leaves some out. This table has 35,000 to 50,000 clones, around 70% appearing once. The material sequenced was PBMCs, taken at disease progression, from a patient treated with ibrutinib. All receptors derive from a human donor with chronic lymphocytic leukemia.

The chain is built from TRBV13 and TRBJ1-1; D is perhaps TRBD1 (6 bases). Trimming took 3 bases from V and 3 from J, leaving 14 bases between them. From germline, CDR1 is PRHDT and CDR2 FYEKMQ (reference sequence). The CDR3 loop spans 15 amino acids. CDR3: CASSLGAKGDTEAFF. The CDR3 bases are TGTGCCAGCAGCTTGGGGGCCAAGGGGGACACTGAAGCTTTCTTT. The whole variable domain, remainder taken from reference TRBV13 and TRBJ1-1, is AAGVIQSPRHLIKEKRETATLKCYPIPRHDTVYWYQQGPGQDPQFLISFYEKMQSDKGSIPDRFSAQQFSDYHSELNMSSLELGDSALYFCASSLGAKGDTEAFFGQGTRLTVV.

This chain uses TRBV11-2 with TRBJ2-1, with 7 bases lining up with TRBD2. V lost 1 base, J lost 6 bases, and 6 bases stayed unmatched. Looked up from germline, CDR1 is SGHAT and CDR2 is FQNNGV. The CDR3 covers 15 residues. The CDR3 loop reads CASSLVSGSGNEQFF. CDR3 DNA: TGTGCCAGCAGCTTAGTTAGCGGGTCTGGCAATGAGCAGTTCTTC.

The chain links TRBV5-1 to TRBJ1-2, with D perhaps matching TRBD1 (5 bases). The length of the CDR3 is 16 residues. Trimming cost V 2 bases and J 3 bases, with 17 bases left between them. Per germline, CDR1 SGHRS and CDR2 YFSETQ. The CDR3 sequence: CASSLVYTGTYYGYTF. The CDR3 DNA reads TGCGCCAGCAGCTTAGTCTATACCGGGACGTACTATGGCTACACCTTC.

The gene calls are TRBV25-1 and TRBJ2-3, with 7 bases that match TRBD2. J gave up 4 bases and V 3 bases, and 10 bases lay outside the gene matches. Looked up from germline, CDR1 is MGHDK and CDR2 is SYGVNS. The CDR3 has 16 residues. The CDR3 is CASSDVSRELSDTQYF. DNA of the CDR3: TGTGCCAGCAGTGACGTCTCGCGGGAGCTGTCAGATACGCAGTATTTT.

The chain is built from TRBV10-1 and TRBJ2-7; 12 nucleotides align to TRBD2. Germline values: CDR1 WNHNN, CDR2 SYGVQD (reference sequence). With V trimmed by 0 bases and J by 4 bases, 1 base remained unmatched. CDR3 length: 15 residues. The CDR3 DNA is TGCGCCAGCAGTGAGTCTACTAGCGGGGGGTACGAGCAGTACTTC. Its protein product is CASSESTSGGYEQYF.

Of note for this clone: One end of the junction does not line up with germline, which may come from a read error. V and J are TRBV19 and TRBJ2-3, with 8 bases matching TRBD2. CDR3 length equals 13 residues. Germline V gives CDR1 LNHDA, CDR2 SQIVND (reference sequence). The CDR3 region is CASSIRASGLWGF. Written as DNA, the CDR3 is TGTGCCAGTAGTATTAGGGCTAGCGGGCTTTGGGGCTTT.